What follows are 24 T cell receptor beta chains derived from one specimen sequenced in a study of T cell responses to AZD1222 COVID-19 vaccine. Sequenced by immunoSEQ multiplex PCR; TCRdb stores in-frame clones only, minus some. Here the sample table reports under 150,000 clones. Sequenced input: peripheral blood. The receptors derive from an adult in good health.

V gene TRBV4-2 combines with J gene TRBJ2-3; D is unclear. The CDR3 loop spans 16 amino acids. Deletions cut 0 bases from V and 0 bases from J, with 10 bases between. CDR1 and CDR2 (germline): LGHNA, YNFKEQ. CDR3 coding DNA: TGTGCCAGCAGCCAAGAAGTAGGTGGTAGCACAGATACGCAGTATTTT. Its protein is CASSQEVGGSTDTQYF.

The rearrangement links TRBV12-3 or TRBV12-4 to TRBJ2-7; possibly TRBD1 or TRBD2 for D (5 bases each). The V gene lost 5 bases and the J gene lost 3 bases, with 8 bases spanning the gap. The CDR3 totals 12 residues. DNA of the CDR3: TGTGCCAGCAGTACTGGGGGCTACGAGCAGTACTTC. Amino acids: CASSTGGYEQYF.

The CDR3 region has the DNA TGTGCCAGCAGCTTAAACTACGGGGATGGCTACACCTTC. Amino acids: CASSLNYGDGYTF. The rearrangement joins TRBV7-9 to TRBJ1-2; no clear D gene. Germline V CDR1 and CDR2: SEHNR, FQNEAQ (reference sequence). CDR3 length: 13 amino acids. Deletions cut 2 bases from V and 6 bases from J, with 10 bases between. Drawing the rest from reference TRBV7-9 and TRBJ1-2, the complete variable domain is DTGVSQNPRHKITKRGQNVTFRCDPISEHNRLYWYRQTLGQGPEFLTYFQNEAQLEKSRLLSDRFSAERPKGSFSTLEIQRTEQGDSAMYLCASSLNYGDGYTFGSGTRLTVV.

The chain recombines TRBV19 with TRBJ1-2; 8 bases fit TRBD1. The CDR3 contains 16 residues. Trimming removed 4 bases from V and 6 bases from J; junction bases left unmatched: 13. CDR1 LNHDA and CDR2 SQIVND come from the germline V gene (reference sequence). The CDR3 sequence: CASSTPGDRIGHGYTF. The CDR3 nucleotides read TGTGCCAGTAGTACCCCTGGGGACAGGATTGGGCATGGCTACACCTTC.

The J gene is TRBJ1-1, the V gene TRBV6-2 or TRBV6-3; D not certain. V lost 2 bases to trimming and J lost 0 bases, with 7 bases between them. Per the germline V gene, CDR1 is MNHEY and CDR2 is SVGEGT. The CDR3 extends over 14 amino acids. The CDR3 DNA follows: TGTGCCAGCAGTTACGGGCACTTGAACACTGAAGCTTTCTTT. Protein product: CASSYGHLNTEAFF.

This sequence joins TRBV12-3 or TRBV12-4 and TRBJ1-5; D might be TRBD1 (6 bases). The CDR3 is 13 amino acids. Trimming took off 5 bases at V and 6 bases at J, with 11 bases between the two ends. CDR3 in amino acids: CASSRGLAQPQHF. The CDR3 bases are TGTGCCAGCAGTCGGGGGCTGGCTCAGCCCCAGCATTTT.

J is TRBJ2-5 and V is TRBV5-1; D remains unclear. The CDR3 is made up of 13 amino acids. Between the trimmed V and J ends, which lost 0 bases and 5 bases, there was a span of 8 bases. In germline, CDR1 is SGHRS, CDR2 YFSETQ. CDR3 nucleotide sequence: TGCGCCAGCAGCTTGGCCTTTGGGGAGACCCAGTACTTC. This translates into CASSLAFGETQYF. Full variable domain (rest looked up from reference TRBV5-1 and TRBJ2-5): KAGVTQTPRYLIKTRGQQVTLSCSPISGHRSVSWYQQTPGQGLQFLFEYFSETQRNKGNFPGRFSGRQFSNSRSEMNVSTLELGDSALYLCASSLAFGETQYFGPGTRLLVL.

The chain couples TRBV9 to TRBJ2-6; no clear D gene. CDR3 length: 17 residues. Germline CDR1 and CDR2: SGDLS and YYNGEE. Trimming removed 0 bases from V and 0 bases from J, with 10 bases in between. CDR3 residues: CASSVAHQSSGANVLTF. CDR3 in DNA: TGTGCCAGCAGCGTAGCACACCAGAGCTCTGGGGCCAACGTCCTGACTTTC.

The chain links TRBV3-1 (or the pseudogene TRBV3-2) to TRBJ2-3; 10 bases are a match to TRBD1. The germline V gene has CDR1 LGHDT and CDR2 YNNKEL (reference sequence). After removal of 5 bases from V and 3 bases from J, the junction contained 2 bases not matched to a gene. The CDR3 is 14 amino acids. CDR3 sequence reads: CASSGTGATDTQYF. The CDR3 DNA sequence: TGTGCCAGCAGCGGGACAGGGGCGACAGATACGCAGTATTTT.

In nucleotides, the CDR3 is TGTGCCACCTCCCGGGGCCGTCGAGGCAAAAACATTCAGTACTTC. Its translation: CATSRGRRGKNIQYF. The chain carries TRBV6-5 and TRBJ2-4; either TRBD1 or TRBD2 may fit D (5 bases each). Trimming shortened V by 10 bases and J by 3 bases, and 19 bases separated the two germline ends. Germline values: CDR1 MNHEY, CDR2 SVGAGI. This CDR3 has 15 residues.

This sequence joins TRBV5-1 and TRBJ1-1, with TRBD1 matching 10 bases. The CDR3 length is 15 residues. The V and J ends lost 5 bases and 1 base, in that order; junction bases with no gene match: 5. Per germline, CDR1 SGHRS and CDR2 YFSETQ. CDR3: CASSTRTGGNTEAFF. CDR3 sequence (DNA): TGCGCCAGCAGTACTAGGACAGGGGGGAACACTGAAGCTTTCTTT. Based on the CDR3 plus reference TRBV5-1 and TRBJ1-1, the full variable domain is KAGVTQTPRYLIKTRGQQVTLSCSPISGHRSVSWYQQTPGQGLQFLFEYFSETQRNKGNFPGRFSGRQFSNSRSEMNVSTLELGDSALYLCASSTRTGGNTEAFFGQGTRLTVV.

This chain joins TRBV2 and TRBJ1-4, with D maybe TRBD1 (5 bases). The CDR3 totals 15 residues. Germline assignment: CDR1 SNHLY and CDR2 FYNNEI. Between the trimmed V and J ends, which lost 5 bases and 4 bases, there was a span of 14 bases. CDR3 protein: CASSWSGTDNEKLFF. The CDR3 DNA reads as TGTGCCAGCAGTTGGTCCGGGACGGATAATGAAAAACTGTTTTTT.

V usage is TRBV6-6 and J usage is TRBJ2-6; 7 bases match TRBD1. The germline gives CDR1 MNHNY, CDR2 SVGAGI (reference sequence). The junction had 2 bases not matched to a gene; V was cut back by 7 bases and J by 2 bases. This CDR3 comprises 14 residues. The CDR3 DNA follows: TGTGCCAGCAAAACAGGGGCTGGGGCCAACGTCCTGACTTTC. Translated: CASKTGAGANVLTF.

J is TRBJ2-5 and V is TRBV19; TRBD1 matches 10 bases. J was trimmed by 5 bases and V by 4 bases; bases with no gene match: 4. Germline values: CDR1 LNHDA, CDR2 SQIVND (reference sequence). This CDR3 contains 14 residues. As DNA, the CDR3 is TGTGCCAGTAGTAGGGGGGACAGGGGCGAGACCCAGTACTTC. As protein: CASSRGDRGETQYF.

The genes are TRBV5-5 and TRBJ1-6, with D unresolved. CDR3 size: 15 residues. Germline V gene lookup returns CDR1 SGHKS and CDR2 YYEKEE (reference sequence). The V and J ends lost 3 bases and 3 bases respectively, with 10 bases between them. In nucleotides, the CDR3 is TGTGCCAGCAGCTACGCCCCGAACTATAATTCACCCCTCCACTTT. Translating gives CASSYAPNYNSPLHF.

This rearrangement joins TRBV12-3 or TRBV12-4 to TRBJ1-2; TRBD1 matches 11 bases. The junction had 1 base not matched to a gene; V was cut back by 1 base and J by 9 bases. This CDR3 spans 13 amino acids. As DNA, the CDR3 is TGTGCCAGCAGTTTAGGGGACAGGGGGAGCTACACCTTC. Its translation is CASSLGDRGSYTF.

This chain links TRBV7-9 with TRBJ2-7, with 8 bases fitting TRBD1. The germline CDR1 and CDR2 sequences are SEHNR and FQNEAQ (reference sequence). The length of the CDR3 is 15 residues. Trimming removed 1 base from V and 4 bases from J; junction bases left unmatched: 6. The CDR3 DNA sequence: TGTGCCAGCAGCTTAGGAGGACAGGGACCTTACGAGCAGTACTTC. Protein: CASSLGGQGPYEQYF.

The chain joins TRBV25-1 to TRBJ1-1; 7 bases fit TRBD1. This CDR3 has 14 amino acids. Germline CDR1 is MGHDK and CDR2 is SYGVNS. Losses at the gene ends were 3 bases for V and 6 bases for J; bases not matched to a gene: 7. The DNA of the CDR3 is TGTGCCAGCAGTGACTATAACAGGGGACCTGAAGCTTTCTTT. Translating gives CASSDYNRGPEAFF.

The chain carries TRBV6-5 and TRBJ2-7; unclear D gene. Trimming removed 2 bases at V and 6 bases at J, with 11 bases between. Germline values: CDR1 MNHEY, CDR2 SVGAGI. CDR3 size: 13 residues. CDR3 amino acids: CASSYESSLEQYF. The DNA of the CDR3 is TGTGCCAGCAGTTACGAGTCTTCCCTCGAGCAGTACTTC.

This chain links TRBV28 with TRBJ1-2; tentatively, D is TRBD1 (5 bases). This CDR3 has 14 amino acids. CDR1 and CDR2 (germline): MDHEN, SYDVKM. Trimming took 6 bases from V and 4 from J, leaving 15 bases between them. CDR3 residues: CASRPGGAAYGYTF. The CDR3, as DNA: TGTGCCAGCAGGCCGGGCGGGGCTGCCTATGGCTACACCTTC.

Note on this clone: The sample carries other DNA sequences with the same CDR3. The CDR3 sequence: CASSYRGGPLHF. The CDR3 DNA is TGTGCCAGCAGTTACAGGGGGGGACCCCTCCACTTT. The V call is TRBV6-5, the J call TRBJ1-6, with D possibly TRBD1 on 6 matching bases. V lost 2 bases, J lost 12 bases, and 8 bases lay in between. Germline CDR1 reads MNHEY; CDR2 reads SVGAGI. This CDR3 region has 12 residues.

For the CDR3, the DNA is TGTGCCACAAGGGGGGCCCACTCCTACGAGCAGTACTTC. This codes for CATRGAHSYEQYF. The chain is built from TRBV30 and TRBJ2-7; possibly TRBD1 or TRBD2 for D (6 bases each). There are 13 residues in the CDR3. Germline-derived CDR1 and CDR2 are GTSNPN and SVGIG (reference sequence). Deletions cut 8 bases from V and 0 bases from J, with 14 bases between.

The CDR3 region has the DNA TGTGCCAGTAGTTACGACAGGGAGGACGATCAGCCCCAGCATTTT. Protein product: CASSYDREDDQPQHF. The chain couples TRBV19 to TRBJ1-5; 7 nucleotides agree with TRBD1. The V gene end was trimmed by 5 bases and the J gene end by 5 bases; junction bases not matched to a gene: 9. The length of the CDR3 is 15 residues. Germline V gene data show CDR1 as LNHDA and CDR2 as SQIVND (reference sequence).

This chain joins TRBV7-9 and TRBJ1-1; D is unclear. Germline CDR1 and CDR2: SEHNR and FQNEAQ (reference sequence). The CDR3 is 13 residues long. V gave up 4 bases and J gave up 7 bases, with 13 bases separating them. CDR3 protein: CASSSSGRFEAFF. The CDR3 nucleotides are TGTGCCAGCAGCTCCAGCGGGAGGTTTGAAGCTTTCTTT.